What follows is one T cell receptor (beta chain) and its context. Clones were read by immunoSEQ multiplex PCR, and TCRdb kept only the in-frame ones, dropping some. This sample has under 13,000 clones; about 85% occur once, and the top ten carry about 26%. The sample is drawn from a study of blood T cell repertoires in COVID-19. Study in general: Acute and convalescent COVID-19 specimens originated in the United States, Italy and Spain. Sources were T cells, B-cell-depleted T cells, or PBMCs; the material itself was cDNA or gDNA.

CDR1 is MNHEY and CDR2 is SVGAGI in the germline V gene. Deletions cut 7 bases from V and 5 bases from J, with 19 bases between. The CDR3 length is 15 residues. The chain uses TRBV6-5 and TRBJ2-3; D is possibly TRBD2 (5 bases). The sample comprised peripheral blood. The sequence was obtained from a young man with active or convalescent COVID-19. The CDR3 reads CASTTLGLLGDTQYF. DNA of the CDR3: TGTGCCAGCACGACCTTAGGACTCCTTGGAGATACGCAGTATTTT.